Each of the 9 T cell receptor beta chains below was sequenced from the same sample in a study of T cell changes during pregnancy in multiple sclerosis. Profiling relied on immunoSEQ multiplex PCR, and the TCRdb table lists in-frame clones only, not all of them. The table has about 36,000 clones, approximately 89% seen once. Sequences were derived from CD8+ T cells from peripheral blood mononuclear cells, sampled in the third trimester of pregnancy. These receptors all come from a female donor with multiple sclerosis, enrolled in a pregnancy study.

This clone was detected once. This chain links TRBV27 with TRBJ1-2, with D maybe TRBD1 (6 bases). Trimming removed 1 base at V and 5 bases at J, with 11 bases between. The CDR3 consists of 14 residues. Germline values: CDR1 MNHEY, CDR2 SMNVEV (reference sequence). CDR3 sequence reads: CASSLYRGAYGYTF. As DNA, the CDR3 is TGTGCCAGCAGTTTATATCGGGGGGCGTATGGCTACACCTTC.

The chain carries TRBV6-6 and TRBJ2-2; TRBD2 might be the D (6 bases). CDR1 is MNHNY, CDR2 SVGAGI, per germline (reference sequence). Trimming stripped 8 bases from V and 6 bases from J, with 7 bases between. The CDR3 totals 11 residues. CDR3 nucleotides: TGTGCCAGCTCTAGCGCCGGGGAGCTGTTTTTT. It is translated as CASSSAGELFF.

The rearrangement uses TRBV7-9 and TRBJ1-1; 8 nucleotides line up with TRBD1. The CDR3 is 16 amino acids. Trimming removed 5 bases from V and 0 bases from J; junction bases left unmatched: 8. Per the germline V gene, CDR1 is SEHNR and CDR2 is FQNEAQ (reference sequence). CDR3 sequence: CASSLRDRPLNTEAFF. The CDR3 DNA reads TGTGCCAGCAGCCTCCGGGACAGGCCCTTGAACACTGAAGCTTTCTTT. The whole variable domain, filled in from reference TRBV7-9 and TRBJ1-1, reads DTGVSQNPRHKITKRGQNVTFRCDPISEHNRLYWYRQTLGQGPEFLTYFQNEAQLEKSRLLSDRFSAERPKGSFSTLEIQRTEQGDSAMYLCASSLRDRPLNTEAFFGQGTRLTVV.

V usage is TRBV4-1 and J usage is TRBJ2-7; a weak D match, TRBD2 (6 bases). Germline V gene data show CDR1 as MGHRA and CDR2 as YSYEKL. This CDR3 is built from 17 residues. V lost 2 bases and J lost 2, with 19 bases in between. The CDR3 DNA reads as TGCGCCAGCAGCCAATTTACGGGGGACTTTCCAACCTACGAGCAGTACTTC. The encoded protein is CASSQFTGDFPTYEQYF.

The V and J genes are TRBV27 and TRBJ2-2; D call uncertain. CDR1 is MNHEY, CDR2 SMNVEV, per germline (reference sequence). The V end was cut by 3 bases, the J end by 7 bases, with 9 bases between. CDR3 size: 13 residues. The CDR3 region is CASSFRADGELFF. The CDR3 DNA reads as TGTGCCAGCAGTTTTCGTGCAGACGGGGAGCTGTTTTTT.

This clone was counted once. This chain joins TRBV14 and TRBJ1-1; D is possibly TRBD1 (6 bases). This CDR3 has 14 residues. The ends were cut back, 1 base at V and 7 bases at J, with 13 bases in the middle. Per the germline V gene, CDR1 is SGHDN and CDR2 is FVKESK. The CDR3 coding sequence is TGTGCCAGCAGCCAAGCGGTTAGGGGGTTTGAAGCTTTCTTT. Its translation: CASSQAVRGFEAFF. Combining the CDR3 with reference TRBV14 and TRBJ1-1 gives the whole variable domain EAGVTQFPSHSVIEKGQTVTLRCDPISGHDNLYWYRRVMGKEIKFLLHFVKESKQDESGMPNNRFLAERTGGTYSTLKVQPAELEDSGVYFCASSQAVRGFEAFFGQGTRLTVV.

The chain carries TRBV4-2 and TRBJ2-7; 7 nucleotides align to TRBD2. The germline gives CDR1 LGHNA, CDR2 YNFKEQ. The CDR3 has 15 amino acids. V shed 3 bases and J 3 bases; nucleotides not matched to a gene: 8. CDR3 nucleotides: TGTGCCAGCAGCCAGGGACTTGGGGGGGGCTACGAGCAGTACTTC. It is translated as CASSQGLGGGYEQYF.

The chain has TRBV5-4 and TRBJ2-1; 7 bases align to TRBD2. This CDR3 is 14 amino acids long. Germline V CDR1 and CDR2: SGHNT, YYREEE (reference sequence). J was trimmed by 6 bases and V by 7 bases; bases with no gene match: 10. CDR3 sequence reads: CASRSGGLINEQFF. The CDR3 nucleotides are TGTGCCAGCCGGTCGGGAGGTTTGATCAATGAGCAGTTCTTC.

The chain links TRBV7-8 to TRBJ2-6; 9 nucleotides agree with TRBD1. The germline CDR1 and CDR2 sequences are SGHVS and FQNEAQ. The junction had 5 bases not matched to a gene; V was cut back by 1 base and J by 1 base. The CDR3 covers 18 residues. In nucleotides, the CDR3 is TGTGCCAGCAGCTTAGAGGGGACAGGGACATCTGGGGCCAACGTCCTGACTTTC. Its protein product is CASSLEGTGTSGANVLTF.